A selection of T cell receptor beta chains follows, all from one sample in a study of blood T cell repertoires in COVID-19. TCRdb keeps only in-frame clones here, not all; method: immunoSEQ multiplex PCR. The sample contains more than 40,000 clones, 86% of which appear only once. Sequenced sample: PBMCs or T cells enriched from blood (not recorded which). These receptors were collected from a woman aged 50 to 60 who had recovered from COVID-19. CDR3s include the opening cysteine and the closing phenylalanine or tryptophan. The D gene is left open where the match is weak. Clone size is given for some rows only: seen once, a few or many times, or a class if the clone is expanded.

j_gene | v_gene | abundance | d_gene | CDR3aa | CDR3nt
TRBJ2-1 | TRBV7-2 | - | TRBD2 | CASSLRRGATYNEQFF | TGTGCCAGCAGCTTAAGGCGGGGGGCAACCTACAATGAGCAGTTCTTC
TRBJ2-2 | TRBV5-1 | - | TRBD2 | CASSLGLTSAQNTGELFF | TGCGCCAGCAGCTTGGGCCTTACTAGCGCTCAGAACACCGGGGAGCTGTTTTTT
TRBJ1-2 | TRBV6-5 | once | TRBD1 | CASNKQGASGYGYTF | TGTGCCAGCAATAAACAGGGGGCATCGGGGTATGGCTACACCTTC
TRBJ1-2 | TRBV9 | - | - | CASSLTSIIQSNYGYTF | TGTGCCAGCAGCCTAACCTCAATTATACAGTCTAACTATGGCTACACCTTC
TRBJ1-2 | TRBV2 | medium-sized | TRBD1 | CASREQGTSYYGYTF | TGTGCCAGCAGAGAACAGGGGACTAGTTACTATGGCTACACCTTC
TRBJ2-1 | TRBV19 | few | TRBD1 | CASGAGTDPYNEQFF | TGTGCCAGTGGGGCCGGGACAGACCCTTACAATGAGCAGTTCTTC
TRBJ1-1 | TRBV6-2/TRBV6-3 | - | TRBD1 | CASSQGTDYTEAFF | TGTGCCAGCAGTCAAGGGACAGATTACACTGAAGCTTTCTTT
TRBJ1-1 | TRBV15 | - | TRBD1 | CATSREIRDRGGGTEAFF | TGTGCCACCAGCAGAGAGATCCGGGACAGGGGAGGCGGCACTGAAGCTTTCTTT
TRBJ1-5 | TRBV19 | - | - | CASSPQGNQPQHF | TGTGCCAGTAGTCCACAGGGAAATCAGCCCCAGCATTTT
TRBJ1-1 | TRBV19 | - | - | CASRQARKAFF | TGTGCCAGTCGACAGGCCAGGAAGGCTTTCTTT
TRBJ1-2 | TRBV7-8 | - | TRBD1 | CASSLGQGFHGYTF | TGTGCCAGCAGCTTAGGACAGGGTTTCCATGGCTACACCTTC
TRBJ2-7 | TRBV25-1 | - | - | CASRDTISYEQYF | TGTGCCAGCCGGGACACAATCTCCTACGAGCAGTACTTC
TRBJ1-2 | TRBV6-5 | - | TRBD1 | CASSSRDRGDYGYTF | TGTGCCAGCAGTTCCAGGGACAGGGGAGACTATGGCTACACCTTC
TRBJ2-1 | TRBV5-6 | - | TRBD1 | CASSFQDRRFYNEQFF | TGTGCCAGCAGCTTCCAGGACAGGCGGTTTTACAATGAGCAGTTCTTC
TRBJ1-5 | TRBV19 | - | TRBD1 | CASSTGTGYQPQHF | TGTGCCAGTAGTACAGGGACAGGGTATCAGCCCCAGCATTTT
TRBJ1-1 | TRBV4-1 | - | TRBD1 | CASSQGRTGDYTEAFF | TGCGCCAGCAGCCAAGGACGGACAGGGGATTACACTGAAGCTTTCTTT
TRBJ2-2 | TRBV2 | once | - | CASSDRVDGELFF | TGTGCCAGCAGTGACAGGGTGGACGGGGAGCTGTTTTTT
TRBJ2-2 | TRBV24-1 | - | - | CATSDRAKTLTGELFF | TGTGCCACCAGTGACCGAGCCAAGACATTGACCGGGGAGCTGTTTTTT
TRBJ1-1 | TRBV30 | few | TRBD1 | CACRQGANTEAFF | TGTGCCTGCAGACAGGGTGCGAACACTGAAGCTTTCTTT
TRBJ1-3 | TRBV28 | - | - | CASSLRGDYSGNTIYF | TGTGCCAGCAGTTTACGGGGGGACTACTCTGGAAACACCATATATTTT
TRBJ2-5 | TRBV30 | - | TRBD2 | CAWSGGTSGPQETQYF | TGTGCCTGGAGTGGGGGGACTAGCGGGCCACAAGAGACCCAGTACTTC
TRBJ2-1 | TRBV28 | - | - | CASGPVSSYNEQFF | TGTGCCAGCGGTCCAGTCAGCTCCTACAATGAGCAGTTCTTC
TRBJ2-2 | TRBV11-3 | - | TRBD1 | CASSLTGTGSTGELFF | TGTGCCAGCAGTTTAACCGGGACAGGGAGCACCGGGGAGCTGTTTTTT
TRBJ2-7 | TRBV27 | - | - | CASSPHLHEQYF | TGTGCCAGCAGCCCCCACCTACACGAGCAGTACTTC
TRBJ2-2 | TRBV3-1/TRBV3-2 | - | TRBD2 | CASSPFNSGRAGELFF | TGTGCCAGCAGCCCCTTTAATAGCGGGAGGGCCGGGGAGCTGTTTTTT
TRBJ1-5 | TRBV28 | once | TRBD1 | CASSSMPGQVSLQPQHF | TGTGCCAGCAGTTCAATGCCGGGACAGGTATCTTTACAGCCCCAGCATTTT
TRBJ2-2 | TRBV7-6 | - | TRBD1 | CASSMGQGLLATGELFF | TGTGCCAGCAGCATGGGACAGGGGTTACTAGCCACCGGGGAGCTGTTTTTT
TRBJ2-5 | TRBV5-1 | - | - | CASSYPDSGESIQETQYF | TGCGCCAGCAGCTACCCAGATTCAGGGGAGAGCATCCAAGAGACCCAGTACTTC
TRBJ1-1 | TRBV6-2/TRBV6-3 | - | TRBD1 | CASSPPPGQLNTEAFF | TGTGCCAGCAGTCCACCCCCGGGACAGCTGAACACTGAAGCTTTCTTT
TRBJ1-1 | TRBV6-5 | - | - | CASRALTEAFF | TGTGCCAGCAGGGCTCTCACTGAAGCTTTCTTT
TRBJ2-7 | TRBV2 | - | - | CASSEQDYEQYF | TGTGCCAGCAGTGAACAGGACTACGAGCAGTACTTC
TRBJ2-3 | TRBV7-9 | - | - | CASSLERMRTDTQYF | TGTGCCAGCAGCTTAGAGAGAATGCGCACAGATACGCAGTATTTT
TRBJ2-7 | TRBV18 | once | TRBD2 | CASSLTSGSADEQYF | TGTGCCAGCTCTCTGACTAGCGGGAGTGCCGACGAGCAGTACTTC
TRBJ2-7 | TRBV3-1/TRBV3-2 | - | - | CASSQTVYEQYF | TGTGCCAGCAGCCAGACAGTCTACGAGCAGTACTTC
TRBJ2-1 | TRBV28 | - | - | CASRLDTYSYNEQFF | TGTGCCAGCAGACTGGACACTTACTCCTACAATGAGCAGTTCTTC
TRBJ1-5 | TRBV6-2/TRBV6-3 | - | - | CASSYSILRGARNQPQHF | TGTGCCAGCAGTTACTCGATCCTACGTGGGGCGCGCAATCAGCCCCAGCATTTT
TRBJ1-6 | TRBV7-9 | - | - | CASSLYMTESSYNSPLHF | TGTGCCAGCAGCTTATACATGACAGAAAGCTCCTATAATTCACCCCTCCACTTT
TRBJ2-3 | TRBV7-2 | - | TRBD2 | CASSSRLAGTDTQYF | TGTGCCAGCAGCTCAAGACTAGCTGGCACAGATACGCAGTATTTT
TRBJ1-2 | TRBV18 | - | - | CASSQDRARLAF | TGTGCCAGCTCACAGGACAGAGCCCGCCTGGCCTTC
TRBJ2-1 | TRBV10-3 | - | TRBD1 | CATGTGTVNNEQFF | TGTGCCACCGGGACCGGGACAGTTAACAATGAGCAGTTCTTC
TRBJ1-6 | TRBV3-1/TRBV3-2 | - | TRBD1 | CASSQAATGRFGSPLHF | TGTGCCAGCAGCCAAGCTGCGACAGGGAGGTTCGGTTCACCCCTCCACTTT
TRBJ1-1 | TRBV18 | few | TRBD1 | CASSPPGQVMNTEAFF | TGTGCCAGCTCACCTCCGGGACAGGTCATGAACACTGAAGCTTTCTTT
TRBJ2-7 | TRBV6-2/TRBV6-3 | - | TRBD1 | CASSPIGQGAYEQYF | TGTGCCAGCAGTCCCATAGGACAGGGGGCATACGAGCAGTACTTC
TRBJ2-7 | TRBV12-3/TRBV12-4 | few | TRBD2 | CASSFAREGEQYF | TGTGCCAGCAGTTTCGCGCGGGAGGGAGAGCAGTACTTC
TRBJ2-5 | TRBV10-3 | - | TRBD1 | CAISGDSASQETQYF | TGTGCCATCAGTGGGGACAGTGCTAGTCAAGAGACCCAGTACTTC
TRBJ2-1 | TRBV7-2 | - | - | CASSPGVGSYNEQFF | TGTGCCAGCAGCCCAGGCGTGGGCTCCTACAATGAGCAGTTCTTC
TRBJ1-5 | TRBV6-5 | - | TRBD1 | CASSQQGGQPQHF | TGTGCCAGCAGTCAACAGGGGGGTCAGCCCCAGCATTTT
TRBJ2-1 | TRBV7-7 | - | TRBD2 | CASSHGGASSEQFF | TGTGCCAGCAGCCACGGGGGGGCATCGTCTGAGCAGTTCTTC
TRBJ2-1 | TRBV10-2 | - | - | CASRFNRLDNEQFF | TGCGCCAGCAGGTTTAACCGATTAGACAATGAGCAGTTCTTC
TRBJ1-2 | TRBV29-1 | - | - | CTTREGYGYTF | TGCACCACCAGGGAAGGCTATGGCTACACCTTC
TRBJ2-7 | TRBV7-9 | - | TRBD2 | CASSPGLAGDEQYF | TGTGCCAGCAGCCCGGGACTAGCGGGAGACGAGCAGTACTTC
TRBJ1-1 | TRBV9 | - | - | CASSVVSVNTEAFF | TGTGCCAGCAGCGTAGTCTCGGTGAACACTGAAGCTTTCTTT
TRBJ2-1 | TRBV29-1 | - | TRBD1 | CSGKPGGSYNEQFF | TGCAGCGGGAAACCAGGGGGCTCCTACAATGAGCAGTTCTTC
TRBJ2-3 | TRBV9 | - | TRBD2 | CASSVEGRAGGITDTQYF | TGTGCCAGCAGCGTAGAGGGGCGGGCGGGGGGTATCACAGATACGCAGTATTTT
TRBJ2-2 | TRBV18 | - | TRBD1 | CASSPSGQGNTGELFF | TGTGCCAGCTCACCGTCCGGACAGGGCAATACCGGGGAGCTGTTTTTT
TRBJ2-1 | TRBV3-1/TRBV3-2 | - | TRBD2 | CASSQGVAGWGNEQFF | TGTGCCAGCAGCCAGGGGGTAGCGGGGTGGGGCAATGAGCAGTTCTTC
TRBJ2-3 | TRBV14 | once | TRBD2 | CASSPGLAGTTASTDTQYF | TGTGCCAGCAGCCCGGGACTAGCGGGCACAACCGCTAGCACAGATACGCAGTATTTT